The 11 T cell receptor beta chains in this list originate from one sample, sequenced in a study of blood T cell repertoires in COVID-19. Sequencing was performed with immunoSEQ multiplex PCR; in TCRdb, only in-frame clones are kept and a portion is missing. The repertoire holds approximately 200,000 clones, with over 75% as singletons. The sequenced sample consisted of peripheral blood. The receptors here all came from a man aged 60 to 69 with acute or convalescent COVID-19.

This clone was found once. This rearrangement joins TRBV28 to TRBJ2-7; D possibly corresponds to TRBD1 (6 bases). Germline V gene data show CDR1 as MDHEN and CDR2 as SYDVKM. The V end was cut by 6 bases, the J end by 6 bases, with 12 bases between. CDR3 length equals 12 residues. In DNA, the CDR3 is TGTGCCAGCAGATCCTCAGGGGTCGAGCAGTACTTC. It is translated as CASRSSGVEQYF.

This rearrangement joins TRBV7-9 to TRBJ2-1, with TRBD1 matching 10 bases. This CDR3 is 15 amino acids long. The germline CDR1 and CDR2 sequences are SEHNR and FQNEAQ (reference sequence). The ends lost 5 bases at V and 7 bases at J; junction bases unmatched: 8. Written as DNA, the CDR3 is TGTGCCAGCAGCCCCCGGGACAGGGGAGAGAATGAGCAGTTCTTC. Its translation: CASSPRDRGENEQFF.

The genes are TRBV6-5 and TRBJ2-7; 7 nucleotides align to TRBD2. This CDR3 contains 14 residues. CDR1 and CDR2 (germline): MNHEY, SVGAGI. With V trimmed by 2 bases and J by 1 base, 2 bases remained unmatched. The CDR3 loop reads CASSYGGGSYEQYF. The CDR3 nucleotides read TGTGCCAGCAGTTACGGGGGAGGGTCCTACGAGCAGTACTTC.

This chain connects TRBV7-9 to TRBJ2-5; 8 positions match TRBD2. The CDR3 sequence is 17 residues long. Germline V gives CDR1 SEHNR, CDR2 FQNEAQ (reference sequence). V trimming: 2 bases; J trimming: 7 bases; junction bases outside the gene matches: 15. The CDR3 DNA follows: TGTGCCAGCAGCTTAACCGGGACTAGGAGCCACCCGGGGACCCAGTACTTC. This sequence encodes CASSLTGTRSHPGTQYF.

This sequence joins TRBV30 and TRBJ2-5; TRBD2 matches 7 bases. Trimming at V came to 8 bases and at J to 4 bases, leaving 13 bases not matched to a gene. Germline CDR1 and CDR2: GTSNPN and SVGIG (reference sequence). The CDR3 spans 14 residues. CDR3 sequence reads: CAKSSGASRETQYF. CDR3 DNA: TGTGCCAAATCCAGCGGGGCCAGTCGAGAGACCCAGTACTTC.

This clone appeared once. This chain uses TRBV3-1 (or the pseudogene TRBV3-2) with TRBJ1-6; a weak D match, TRBD1 (5 bases). The CDR3 contains 18 residues. Trimming stripped 4 bases from V and 8 bases from J, with 24 bases between. Germline lookup yields CDR1 LGHDT and CDR2 YNNKEL (reference sequence). CDR3: CASSRSLRDWGGHSPLHF. The DNA of the CDR3 is TGTGCCAGCAGCCGTTCCCTCCGGGACTGGGGAGGGCATTCACCCCTCCACTTT.

The chain employs TRBV7-8 and TRBJ1-1; 10 bases map to TRBD1. There are 14 residues in the CDR3. Germline-derived CDR1 and CDR2 are SGHVS and FQNEAQ. V was pared by 2 bases and J by 4 bases, with 1 base of the junction left unmatched. CDR3 DNA: TGTGCCAGCAGCTTACGACAGGGGGCCACTGAAGCTTTCTTT. It specifies CASSLRQGATEAFF.

The V and J genes are TRBV5-5 and TRBJ2-7; 8 bases line up with TRBD1. Trimming at V came to 3 bases and at J to 3 bases, leaving 2 bases not matched to a gene. This CDR3 spans 13 amino acids. Germline V gene data show CDR1 as SGHKS and CDR2 as YYEKEE (reference sequence). CDR3 coding DNA: TGTGCCAGCAGCTCCGGACAGGGCTACGAGCAGTACTTC. It is translated as CASSSGQGYEQYF.

This clone has just a few counts. V usage is TRBV30 and J usage is TRBJ2-7; 13 positions agree with TRBD2. The CDR3 consists of 15 residues. Germline V gene data show CDR1 as GTSNPN and CDR2 as SVGIG (reference sequence). J gave up 3 bases and V 1 base, and 3 bases lay outside the gene matches. The CDR3 sequence is CAWSEGLAGFYEQYF. As DNA, the CDR3 is TGTGCCTGGAGTGAGGGACTAGCGGGATTCTACGAGCAGTACTTC. Variable domain in full (rest from reference TRBV30 and TRBJ2-7): SQTIHQWPATLVQPVGSPLSLECTVEGTSNPNLYWYRQAAGRGLQLLFYSVGIGQISSEVPQNLSASRPQDRQFILSSKKLLLSDSGFYLCAWSEGLAGFYEQYFGPGTRLTVT.

This clone was observed once. J is TRBJ2-7 and V is TRBV30, with D perhaps matching TRBD1 (5 bases). The CDR3 runs 13 residues. Germline V gene lookup returns CDR1 GTSNPN and CDR2 SVGIG (reference sequence). V was trimmed by 4 bases and J by 0 bases, leaving 10 bases between them. CDR3 protein: CAWTHRSSYEQYF. The CDR3 region has the DNA TGTGCCTGGACGCACAGGAGCTCCTACGAGCAGTACTTC.

J is TRBJ1-1 and V is TRBV24-1; D call uncertain. The germline V gene has CDR1 KGHDR and CDR2 SFDVKD. The V and J ends lost 1 base and 2 bases respectively, with 4 bases between them. This CDR3 has 13 residues. Here the CDR3 reads CATSDLSNTEAFF. CDR3 nucleotides: TGTGCCACCAGTGATTTAAGCAACACTGAAGCTTTCTTT.